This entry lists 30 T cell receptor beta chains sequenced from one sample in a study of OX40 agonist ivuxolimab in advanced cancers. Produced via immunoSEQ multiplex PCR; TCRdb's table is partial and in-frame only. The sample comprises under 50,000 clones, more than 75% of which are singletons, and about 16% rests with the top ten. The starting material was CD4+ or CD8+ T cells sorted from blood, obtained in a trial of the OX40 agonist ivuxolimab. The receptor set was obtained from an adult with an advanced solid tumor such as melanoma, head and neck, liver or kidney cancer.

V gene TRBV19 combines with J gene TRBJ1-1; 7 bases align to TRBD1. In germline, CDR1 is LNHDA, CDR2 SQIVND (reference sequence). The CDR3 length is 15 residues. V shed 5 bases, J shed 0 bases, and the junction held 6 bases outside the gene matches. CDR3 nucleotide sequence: TGTGCCAGTAGTGCTATACAGGGGATGAACACTGAAGCTTTCTTT. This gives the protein CASSAIQGMNTEAFF.

CDR3 in amino acids: CASSPPLPIRTANRNTEAFF. The CDR3 DNA reads as TGTGCCAGCAGCCCCCCCCTTCCCATTCGAACCGCGAACAGGAACACTGAAGCTTTCTTT. The chain is built from TRBV13 and TRBJ1-1, with unresolved D. V lost 5 bases, J lost 1 base, and 29 bases lay in between. The CDR3 loop spans 20 amino acids. Germline V CDR1 and CDR2: PRHDT, FYEKMQ (reference sequence).

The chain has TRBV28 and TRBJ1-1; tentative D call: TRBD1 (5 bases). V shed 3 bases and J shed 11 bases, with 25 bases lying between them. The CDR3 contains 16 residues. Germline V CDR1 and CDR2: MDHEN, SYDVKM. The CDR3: CASSFGVGFTHPGAFF. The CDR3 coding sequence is TGTGCCAGCAGTTTCGGGGTGGGGTTCACCCACCCAGGGGCTTTCTTT.

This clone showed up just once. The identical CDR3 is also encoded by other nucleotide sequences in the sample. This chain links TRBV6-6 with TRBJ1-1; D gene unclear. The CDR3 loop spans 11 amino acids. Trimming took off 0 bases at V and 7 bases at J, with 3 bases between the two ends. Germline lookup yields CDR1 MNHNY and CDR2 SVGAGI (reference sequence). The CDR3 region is CASSYSGEAFF. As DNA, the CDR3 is TGTGCCAGCAGTTACTCAGGTGAAGCTTTCTTT.

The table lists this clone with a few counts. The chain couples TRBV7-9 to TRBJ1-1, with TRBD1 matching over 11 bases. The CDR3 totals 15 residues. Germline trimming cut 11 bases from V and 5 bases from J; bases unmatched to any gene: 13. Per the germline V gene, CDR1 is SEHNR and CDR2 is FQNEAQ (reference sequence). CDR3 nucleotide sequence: TGTGCCGGACAGGGGGCAGAAGTGGGGAGTACTGAAGCTTTCTTT. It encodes CAGQGAEVGSTEAFF.

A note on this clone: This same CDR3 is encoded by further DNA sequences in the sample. The CDR3 coding sequence is TGCGCCAGCAGCCAAGTCTATGCAGCGGGTAGTTACAGCTCCTACAATGAGCAGTTCTTC. Its translation: CASSQVYAAGSYSSYNEQFF. The rearrangement uses TRBV4-3 and TRBJ2-1; D possibly corresponds to TRBD2 (6 bases). The V end was cut by 1 base, the J end by 0 bases, with 22 bases between. Germline V gene data show CDR1 as LGHNA and CDR2 as YSLEER. This CDR3 comprises 20 residues.

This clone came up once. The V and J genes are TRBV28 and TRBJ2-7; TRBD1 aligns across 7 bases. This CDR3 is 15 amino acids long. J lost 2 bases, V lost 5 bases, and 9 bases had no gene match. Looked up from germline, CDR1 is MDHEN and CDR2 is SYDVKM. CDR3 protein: CASSHRTGETYEQYF. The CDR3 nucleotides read TGTGCCAGCAGTCACCGGACAGGCGAAACCTACGAGCAGTACTTC.

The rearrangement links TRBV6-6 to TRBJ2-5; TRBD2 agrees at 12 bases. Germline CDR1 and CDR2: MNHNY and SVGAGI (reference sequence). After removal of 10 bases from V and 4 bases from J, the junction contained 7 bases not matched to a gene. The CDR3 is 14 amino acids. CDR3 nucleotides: TGTGCCACCGAGCTAGCGGGGGGGGTAGAGACCCAGTACTTC. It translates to CATELAGGVETQYF.

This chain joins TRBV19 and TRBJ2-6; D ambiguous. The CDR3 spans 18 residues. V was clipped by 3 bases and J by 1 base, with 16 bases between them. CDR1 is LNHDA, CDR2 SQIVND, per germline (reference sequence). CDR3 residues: CASSITHIGFSGANVLTF. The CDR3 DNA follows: TGTGCCAGTAGTATTACACACATAGGCTTTTCTGGGGCCAACGTCCTGACTTTC.

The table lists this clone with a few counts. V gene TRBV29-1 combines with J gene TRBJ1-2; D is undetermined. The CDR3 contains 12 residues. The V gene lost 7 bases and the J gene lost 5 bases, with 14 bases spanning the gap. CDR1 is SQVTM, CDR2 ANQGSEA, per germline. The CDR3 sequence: CSAQRQEYGYTF. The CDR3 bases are TGCAGCGCCCAAAGGCAGGAGTATGGCTACACCTTC.

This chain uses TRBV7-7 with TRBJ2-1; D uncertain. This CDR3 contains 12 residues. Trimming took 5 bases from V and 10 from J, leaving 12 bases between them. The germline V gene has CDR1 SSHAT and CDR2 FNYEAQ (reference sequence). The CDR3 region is CASSPDSVEQFF. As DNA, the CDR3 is TGTGCCAGCAGCCCAGACTCGGTGGAGCAGTTCTTC. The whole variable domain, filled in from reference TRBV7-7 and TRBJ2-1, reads GAGVSQSPRYKVTKRGQDVTLRCDPISSHATLYWYQQALGQGPEFLTYFNYEAQPDKSGLPSDRFSAERPEGSISTLTIQRTEQRDSAMYRCASSPDSVEQFFGPGTRLTVL.

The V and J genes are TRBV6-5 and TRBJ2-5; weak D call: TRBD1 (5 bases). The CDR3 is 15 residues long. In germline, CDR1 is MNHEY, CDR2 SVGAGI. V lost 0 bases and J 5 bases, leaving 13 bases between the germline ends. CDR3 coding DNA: TGTGCCAGCAGTTACTCGAGGCAGGGTAGGGAGACCCAGTACTTC. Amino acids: CASSYSRQGRETQYF.

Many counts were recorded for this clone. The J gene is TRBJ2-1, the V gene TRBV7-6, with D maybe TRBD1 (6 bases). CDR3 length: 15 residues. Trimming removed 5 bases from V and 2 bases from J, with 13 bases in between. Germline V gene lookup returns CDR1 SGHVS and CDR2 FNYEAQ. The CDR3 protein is CASSHGDTPYNEQFF. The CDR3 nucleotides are TGTGCCAGCAGCCACGGGGACACCCCCTACAATGAGCAGTTCTTC.

The CDR3 loop is CSARDADTQYF. CDR3 in DNA: TGCAGTGCTAGAGATGCAGATACGCAGTATTTT. The chain employs TRBV20-1 and TRBJ2-3, with no clear D. With 0 bases removed from V and 4 bases from J, the gap between germline ends came to 2 bases. The CDR3 is made up of 11 amino acids. The germline V gene has CDR1 DFQATT and CDR2 SNEGSKA (reference sequence).

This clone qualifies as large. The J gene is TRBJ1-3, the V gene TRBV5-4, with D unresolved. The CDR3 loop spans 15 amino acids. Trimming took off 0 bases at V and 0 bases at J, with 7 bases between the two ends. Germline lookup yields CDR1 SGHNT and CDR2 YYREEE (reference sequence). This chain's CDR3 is CASSLGPNSGNTIYF. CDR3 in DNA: TGTGCCAGCAGCTTGGGACCCAACTCTGGAAACACCATATATTTT.

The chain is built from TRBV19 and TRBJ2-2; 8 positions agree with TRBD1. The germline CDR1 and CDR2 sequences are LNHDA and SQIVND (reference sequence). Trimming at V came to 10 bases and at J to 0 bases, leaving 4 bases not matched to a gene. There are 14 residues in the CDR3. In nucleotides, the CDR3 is TGTGCCACCTCGGACAGGGCGAACACCGGGGAGCTGTTTTTT. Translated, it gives CATSDRANTGELFF. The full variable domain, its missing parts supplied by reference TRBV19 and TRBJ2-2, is DGGITQSPKYLFRKEGQNVTLSCEQNLNHDAMYWYRQDPGQGLRLIYYSQIVNDFQKGDIAEGYSVSREKKESFPLTVTSAQKNPTAFYLCATSDRANTGELFFGEGSRLTVL.

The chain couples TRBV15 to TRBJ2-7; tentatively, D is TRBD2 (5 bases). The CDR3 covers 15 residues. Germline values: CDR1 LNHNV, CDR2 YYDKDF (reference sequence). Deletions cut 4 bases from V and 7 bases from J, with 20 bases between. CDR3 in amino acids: CATSMLGANAPEQYF. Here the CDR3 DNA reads TGTGCCACCAGCATGTTGGGAGCCAATGCTCCGGAGCAGTACTTC.

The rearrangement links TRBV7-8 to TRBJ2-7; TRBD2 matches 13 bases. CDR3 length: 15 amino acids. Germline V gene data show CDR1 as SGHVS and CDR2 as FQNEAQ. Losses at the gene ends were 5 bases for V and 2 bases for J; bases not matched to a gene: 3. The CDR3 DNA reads TGTGCCAGCAGCGCGGGACTAGCGGGAACCTACGAGCAGTACTTC. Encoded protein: CASSAGLAGTYEQYF.

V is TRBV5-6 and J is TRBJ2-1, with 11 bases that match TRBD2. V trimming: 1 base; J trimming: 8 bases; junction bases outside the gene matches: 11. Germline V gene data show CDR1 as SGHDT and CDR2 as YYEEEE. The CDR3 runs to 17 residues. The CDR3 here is CASSLSKSGLAEDEQFF. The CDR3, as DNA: TGTGCCAGCAGCTTGTCTAAGTCGGGACTAGCGGAGGATGAGCAGTTCTTC.

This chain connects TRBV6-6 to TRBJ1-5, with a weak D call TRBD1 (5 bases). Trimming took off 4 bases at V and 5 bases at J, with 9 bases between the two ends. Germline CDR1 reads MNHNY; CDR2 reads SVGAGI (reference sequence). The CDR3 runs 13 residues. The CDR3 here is CASSWTRDQPQHF. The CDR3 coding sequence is TGTGCCAGCAGTTGGACAAGGGATCAGCCCCAGCATTTT.

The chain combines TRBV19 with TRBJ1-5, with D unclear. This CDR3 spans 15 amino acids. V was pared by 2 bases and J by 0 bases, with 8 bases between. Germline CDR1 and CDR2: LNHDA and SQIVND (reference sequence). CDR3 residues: CASSINGYSNQPQHF. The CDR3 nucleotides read TGTGCCAGTAGTATAAATGGATATAGCAATCAGCCCCAGCATTTT.

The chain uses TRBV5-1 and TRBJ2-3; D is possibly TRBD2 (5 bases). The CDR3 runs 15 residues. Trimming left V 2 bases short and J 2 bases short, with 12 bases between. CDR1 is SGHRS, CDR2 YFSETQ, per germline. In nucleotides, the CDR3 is TGCGCCAGCAGCTTTGGGAGTGCAGACACAGATACGCAGTATTTT. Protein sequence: CASSFGSADTDTQYF.

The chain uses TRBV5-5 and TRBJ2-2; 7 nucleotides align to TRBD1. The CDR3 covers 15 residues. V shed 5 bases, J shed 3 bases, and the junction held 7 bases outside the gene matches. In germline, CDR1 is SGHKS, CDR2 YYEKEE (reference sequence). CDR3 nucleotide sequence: TGTGCCAGCAGTCTACAGGGGTTGTACACCGGGGAGCTGTTTTTT. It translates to CASSLQGLYTGELFF.

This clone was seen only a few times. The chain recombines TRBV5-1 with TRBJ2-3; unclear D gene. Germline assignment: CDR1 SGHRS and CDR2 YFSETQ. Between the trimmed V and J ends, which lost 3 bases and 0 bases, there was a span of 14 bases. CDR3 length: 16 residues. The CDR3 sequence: CASSSQAQPSTDTQYF. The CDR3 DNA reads TGCGCCAGCAGCTCCCAGGCTCAACCTAGCACAGATACGCAGTATTTT.

CDR3 region: CASSPLGGNTEAFF. The CDR3 DNA is TGTGCCAGCAGCCCCCTCGGAGGGAACACTGAAGCTTTCTTT. The rearrangement uses TRBV7-9 and TRBJ1-1; D is unresolved. Trimming pared 5 bases from V and 1 base from J, leaving 11 bases between. The germline V gene has CDR1 SEHNR and CDR2 FQNEAQ (reference sequence). CDR3 length equals 14 residues. The full variable domain, its missing parts supplied by reference TRBV7-9 and TRBJ1-1, is DTGVSQNPRHKITKRGQNVTFRCDPISEHNRLYWYRQTLGQGPEFLTYFQNEAQLEKSRLLSDRFSAERPKGSFSTLEIQRTEQGDSAMYLCASSPLGGNTEAFFGQGTRLTVV.

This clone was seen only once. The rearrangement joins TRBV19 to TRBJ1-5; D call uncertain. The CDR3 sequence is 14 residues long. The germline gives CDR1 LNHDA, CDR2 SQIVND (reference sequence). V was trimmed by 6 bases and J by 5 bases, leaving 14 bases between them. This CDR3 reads CASSNNGVDQPQHF. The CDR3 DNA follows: TGTGCCAGTAGCAACAATGGCGTCGATCAGCCCCAGCATTTT.

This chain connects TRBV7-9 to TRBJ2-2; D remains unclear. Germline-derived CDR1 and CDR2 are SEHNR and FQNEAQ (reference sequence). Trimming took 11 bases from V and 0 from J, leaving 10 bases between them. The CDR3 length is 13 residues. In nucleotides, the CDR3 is TGTGCCCGTTCCGCCGCGAACACCGGGGAGCTGTTTTTT. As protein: CARSAANTGELFF.

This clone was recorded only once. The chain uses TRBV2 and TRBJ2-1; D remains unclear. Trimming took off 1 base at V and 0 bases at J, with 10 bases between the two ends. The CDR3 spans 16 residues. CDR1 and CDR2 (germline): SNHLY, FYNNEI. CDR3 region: CASSEGVPSSYNEQFF. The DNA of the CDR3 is TGTGCCAGCAGTGAAGGGGTGCCTTCCTCCTACAATGAGCAGTTCTTC. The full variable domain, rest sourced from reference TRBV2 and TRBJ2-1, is EPEVTQTPSHQVTQMGQEVILRCVPISNHLYFYWYRQILGQKVEFLVSFYNNEISEKSEIFDDQFSVERPDGSNFTLKIRSTKLEDSAMYFCASSEGVPSSYNEQFFGPGTRLTVL.

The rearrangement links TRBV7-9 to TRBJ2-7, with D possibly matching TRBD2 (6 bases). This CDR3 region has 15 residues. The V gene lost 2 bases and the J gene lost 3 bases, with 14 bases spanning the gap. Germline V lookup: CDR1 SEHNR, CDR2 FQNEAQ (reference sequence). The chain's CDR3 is CASSLRPSASYEQYF. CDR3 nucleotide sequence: TGTGCCAGCAGCTTAAGGCCTAGCGCGAGCTACGAGCAGTACTTC.

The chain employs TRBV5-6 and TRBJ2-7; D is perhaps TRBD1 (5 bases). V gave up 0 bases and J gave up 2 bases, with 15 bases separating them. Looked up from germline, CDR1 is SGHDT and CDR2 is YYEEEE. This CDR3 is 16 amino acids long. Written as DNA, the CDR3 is TGTGCCAGCAGCTTGGACGGCGGCAGGGCCGCCTACGAGCAGTACTTC. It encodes CASSLDGGRAAYEQYF.